The subject of this entry is one T cell receptor (beta chain). Methods used by the authors: It was from reference gene primer amplification that nucleated cell counts were estimated. Libraries were prepared by immunoSEQ multiplex PCR; TCRdb keeps only in-frame clonotypes and omits some of them. V and J calls and clone size are those listed in that table; D and trimming were worked out from the DNA. Among approximately 100,000 clones listed, roughly 90% were seen once. There are 14 residues in the CDR3. V lost 1 base to trimming and J lost 1 base, with 7 bases between them. CDR1 and CDR2 from the germline V gene are LGHDT and YNNKEL (reference sequence). This entry comes from a study of blood T cell repertoires in COVID-19. Looking at the study overall: From the United States, Italy and Spain came samples of acute and convalescent COVID-19. Sources were T cells, B-cell-depleted T cells, or PBMCs; the material itself was cDNA or gDNA.

The receptor comes from a human donor in a cohort sampled during active COVID-19. The rearrangement joins TRBV3-1 (or the pseudogene TRBV3-2) to TRBJ1-1; D remains unclear. Sequences were obtained from peripheral blood. The CDR3 is CASSQAAGNTEAFF. CDR3 nucleotide sequence: TGTGCCAGCAGCCAAGCGGCAGGGAACACTGAAGCTTTCTTT.